This TCR beta chain was sequenced during a study of blood T cell repertoires in COVID-19. Sequencing used immunoSEQ multiplex PCR; TCRdb keeps in-frame clones, though not all of them. The table lists 150,000 to 200,000 clones, over 70% of them singletons, with around 13% in the top ten. Trimming removed 0 bases at V and 1 base at J, with 10 bases between. Looked up from germline, CDR1 is SGHRS and CDR2 is YFSETQ. This CDR3 has 16 residues. V usage is TRBV5-1 and J usage is TRBJ2-2; tentative D call: TRBD1 (6 bases). Material: PBMCs or T cells enriched from blood (not recorded which). The TCR comes from a woman aged 60-75 years who had recovered from COVID-19. This chain's CDR3 is CASSLEPGVNTGELFF. In DNA form, the CDR3 reads TGCGCCAGCAGCTTGGAGCCAGGGGTGAACACCGGGGAGCTGTTTTTT.